The TCR beta chain under discussion was sequenced for a study of blood T cell repertoires in COVID-19. Sequencing was performed with immunoSEQ multiplex PCR; in TCRdb, only in-frame clones are kept and a portion is missing. The sample carries about 34,000 clones, 75% recorded once. V lost 6 bases and J lost 0, with 12 bases in between. The CDR3 contains 15 residues. Germline V CDR1 and CDR2: MNHEY, SMNVEV (reference sequence). This chain connects TRBV27 to TRBJ1-3, with D uncertain. The clonotype originates from an elderly man with active or convalescent COVID-19. Material: peripheral blood. CDR3 nucleotide sequence: TGTGCCAGCAGCCCAGACTCCTCCTCTGGAAACACCATATATTTT. It encodes CASSPDSSSGNTIYF.